Given below is one T cell receptor beta chain in context. Each CDR3 protein is one row after TCRdb ran MiXCR on the RT-PCR reads. The sample holds around 27,000 distinct CDR3 sequences; 8.1% are singletons and the top ten take approximately 48%. The data derive from a study of patients and donors after allogeneic stem cell transplantation. This sequence originates from a human donor who was either an allogeneic HSCT recipient or a stem cell or donor lymphocyte infusion donor (not recorded which). It is not recorded whose cells these are; they may come from a transplant donor. The sequenced sample consisted of blood, either unsorted or a sorted T cell fraction (not recorded which).

The DNA of the CDR3 is TGTGCCAGCAGCTCGGGGCAGGGCAGCACAGATACGCAGTATTTT. Translation: CASSSGQGSTDTQYF. V gene TRBV7-9 combines with J gene TRBJ2-3; TRBD1 or TRBD2 may be the D gene (5 bases each). This CDR3 spans 15 amino acids. The V gene's germline CDR1 is SEHNR and CDR2 FQNEAQ (reference sequence). Trimming took 4 bases from V and 0 from J, leaving 11 bases between them.